This passage covers 13 T cell receptor beta chains from one sample sequenced in a study of early T cells in non-severe SARS-CoV-2 infection. A single record per CDR3 protein comes from TCRdb applying MiXCR to the 5' RACE reads. Here the sample spans some 25,000 distinct CDR3 sequences, approximately 4.8% being singletons. Input material: whole blood. The receptors derive from an adult who was a healthcare worker with PCR-confirmed SARS-CoV-2 infection or an uninfected control (not recorded which).

This clonotype was seen repeatedly, ten times or more. The chain carries TRBV20-1 and TRBJ2-7; no firm D call. The CDR3 covers 12 residues. Germline V gives CDR1 DFQATT, CDR2 SNEGSKA (reference sequence). The V and J ends lost 3 bases and 7 bases respectively, with 13 bases between them. CDR3: CSASGPVWEQYF. The CDR3 DNA is TGCAGTGCTAGTGGTCCGGTCTGGGAGCAGTACTTC.

This clonotype is medium-sized by share. The V and J genes are TRBV9 and TRBJ1-6; unclear D gene. This CDR3 contains 13 residues. Germline values: CDR1 SGDLS, CDR2 YYNGEE. V was trimmed by 2 bases and J by 10 bases, leaving 10 bases between them. The CDR3 bases are TGTGCCAGCAGCGTGTCTGAGAGGTCACCCCTCCACTTT. This codes for CASSVSERSPLHF.

This clonotype was detected many times. The chain recombines TRBV27 with TRBJ2-1; 8 positions agree with TRBD1. This CDR3 region has 14 residues. The germline CDR1 and CDR2 sequences are MNHEY and SMNVEV (reference sequence). The ends lost 6 bases at V and 3 bases at J; junction bases unmatched: 4. This CDR3 reads CASSPGTGYNEQFF. DNA for the CDR3: TGTGCCAGCAGCCCCGGGACAGGCTACAATGAGCAGTTCTTC.

This clonotype is medium-sized within its sample. The chain is built from TRBV6-6 and TRBJ2-3, with unresolved D. The ends were cut back, 4 bases at V and 0 bases at J, with 8 bases in the middle. The CDR3 runs to 14 residues. From germline, CDR1 is MNHNY and CDR2 SVGAGI (reference sequence). The CDR3: CASSFKTSTDTQYF. The CDR3 nucleotides read TGTGCCAGCAGTTTCAAGACTAGCACAGATACGCAGTATTTT.

This clonotype appeared many times. The chain carries TRBV5-1 and TRBJ1-2; D is perhaps TRBD1 (6 bases). Trimming pared 4 bases from V and 2 bases from J, leaving 15 bases between. This CDR3 has 15 residues. CDR1 and CDR2 from the germline V gene are SGHRS and YFSETQ. The CDR3 here is CASSPQGRGNYGYTF. The DNA for the CDR3 is TGCGCCAGCAGCCCCCAGGGGAGGGGGAACTATGGCTACACCTTC.

This clonotype was picked up many times. The rearrangement uses TRBV2 and TRBJ1-5, with D maybe TRBD1 (6 bases). The CDR3 contains 13 residues. Trimming took off 8 bases at V and 3 bases at J, with 11 bases between the two ends. The germline V gene has CDR1 SNHLY and CDR2 FYNNEI. The CDR3 DNA is TGTGCCAGCGGAGGGGGAACCAATCAGCCCCAGCATTTT. Translating gives CASGGGTNQPQHF.

This chain joins TRBV20-1 and TRBJ2-7; 8 bases align to TRBD2. The trim removed 4 bases at V and 0 bases at J, leaving 8 bases unmatched. In germline, CDR1 is DFQATT, CDR2 SNEGSKA (reference sequence). The CDR3 runs 15 residues. CDR3 loop: CSATAGGGLSYEQYF. CDR3 sequence (DNA): TGCAGTGCTACCGCCGGGGGGGGGCTCTCCTACGAGCAGTACTTC.

This clonotype was observed at least ten times. The rearrangement uses TRBV7-2 and TRBJ2-5; TRBD2 matches 7 bases. V trimming: 5 bases; J trimming: 0 bases; junction bases outside the gene matches: 9. The CDR3 consists of 16 residues. The germline gives CDR1 SGHTA, CDR2 FQGNSA. The CDR3 spells CASSRGRRGYQETQYF. In DNA, the CDR3 is TGTGCCAGCAGCCGTGGTCGGCGGGGGTACCAAGAGACCCAGTACTTC.

This clonotype was observed many times. The chain links TRBV11-3 to TRBJ2-1; TRBD2 aligns across 11 bases. Germline CDR1 and CDR2: SGHNT and YENEEA. V lost 5 bases and J lost 8; bases outside the gene matches: 17. This CDR3 comprises 18 residues. The DNA of the CDR3 is TGTGCCAGCAGCCCGAGCAGAATAGCGGGAGGGCCTGTGCATGAGCAGTTCTTC. Its translation: CASSPSRIAGGPVHEQFF.

The CDR3 DNA reads as TGTGCCATCAGTGTGGGGACTAGCGCGACCGAGCAGTACTTC. Translated: CAISVGTSATEQYF. The V call is TRBV10-3, the J call TRBJ2-7, with TRBD2 identical over 10 bases. This CDR3 comprises 14 residues. V was clipped by 4 bases and J by 6 bases; unmatched bases: 6. Per germline, CDR1 ENHRY and CDR2 SYGVKD.

This clonotype was counted a single time. This sequence may be a read error, since a much larger clone differs from it by one base. The chain has TRBV20-1 and TRBJ1-1, with TRBD1 identical over 10 bases. J lost 4 bases, V lost 4 bases, and 9 bases had no gene match. There are 15 residues in the CDR3. Germline lookup yields CDR1 DFQATT and CDR2 SNEGSKA (reference sequence). CDR3 sequence: CSATLGQGFRTEAFF. As DNA, the CDR3 is TGCAGTGCTACACTGGGACAGGGGTTCCGCACTGAAGCTTTCTTT.

This clonotype was counted ten times or more. The V and J genes are TRBV11-2 and TRBJ2-1; TRBD2 aligns across 9 bases. The CDR3 length is 12 residues. J gave up 10 bases and V 5 bases, and 3 bases lay outside the gene matches. Germline V gene sequence: CDR1 SGHAT, CDR2 FQNNGV. The CDR3 region has the DNA TGTGCCAGCAGCCCGACTAGCGGCGAGCAGTTCTTC. Translation: CASSPTSGEQFF.

This clonotype came up a few times. The CDR3 DNA reads TGCGCCAGCAGCTCAGGACACAGGGCCGCGTCCTACGAGCAGTACTTC. It translates to CASSSGHRAASYEQYF. V usage is TRBV5-1 and J usage is TRBJ2-7; D is possibly TRBD1 (6 bases). Trimming pared 3 bases from V and 1 base from J, leaving 17 bases between. CDR3 length equals 16 residues. Germline values: CDR1 SGHRS, CDR2 YFSETQ.